This TCR beta chain appears in the sequencing data of a study of OX40 agonist ivuxolimab in advanced cancers. Background on the study: Every 2 weeks, patients received ivuxolimab intravenously, dosed at 0.01 to 10 mg/kg. Patients with hepatocellular carcinoma, melanoma, renal cell or head and neck cancer made up the dose-escalation patients.

Patients were excluded for autoimmune disease history or systemic immunosuppression. Assay: immunoSEQ multiplex PCR; the TCRdb copy retains only in-frame clones and omits some. The sample includes under 150,000 clones, over 75% of them seen just once. The ends were cut back, 10 bases at V and 5 bases at J, with 13 bases in the middle. Looked up from germline, CDR1 is ENHRY and CDR2 is SYGVKD. CDR3 size: 12 residues. This clone was counted once. This material consisted of CD4+ or CD8+ T cells sorted from blood, taken in a trial of the OX40 agonist ivuxolimab. This chain uses TRBV10-3 with TRBJ2-3; maybe TRBD2 (6 bases). The origin of this receptor is an adult with an advanced solid tumor such as melanoma, head and neck, liver or kidney cancer. The CDR3 DNA reads TGTGCCACGGGGGTAGTTGTAGATACGCAGTATTTT. The encoded protein is CATGVVVDTQYF.